This T cell receptor (beta chain) was documented in a study of cytomegalovirus exposure and HLA in healthy donors. Whole-study findings and limits: Follow-up analysis later connected one missense variant in DCLRE1C with trimming of TCR beta V- and J-genes.

Primers included in the PCR were 60 Vbeta and 13 Jbeta primers. Data came from immunoSEQ multiplex PCR; TCRdb stores just in-frame clones and leaves some out. The repertoire consists of 150,000 to 200,000 clones, with approximately 67% occurring once and the leading ten covering 2.5% to 3%. The germline CDR1 and CDR2 sequences are MNHNS and SASEGT. This CDR3 comprises 14 residues. This clone occurred once. Its antigen is not known. Sequencing was done on a sample of PBMCs. The rearrangement uses TRBV6-1 and TRBJ2-5, with D maybe TRBD1 (5 bases). The J call may not be correct, given that the DNA end is closer to TRBJ2-7. This receptor was identified in a man in his forties or fifties in good health and CMV-seronegative. CDR3 sequence: CASSESSGSYEQYF. The CDR3 DNA follows: TGTGCCAGCAGTGAATCGTCAGGGTCCTACGAGCAGTACTTC.